These 30 T cell receptor beta chains were all obtained from the same sample, sequenced in a study of human T cells and chemical hapten exposure. One entry per CDR3 protein results from TCRdb running MiXCR on the RACE reads. The sample has under 200,000 distinct CDR3 sequences; about a quarter are singletons. The time point: patch test 3, about 24 weeks after DPC sensitization. Regarding treatment: therapeutic diphenylcyclopropenone sensitization with weekly scalp DPC. This material consisted of whole blood, taken in connection with sensitization to the hapten diphenylcyclopropenone (DPC). All receptors derive from a young woman with alopecia areata. Some clones in this sample may be carry-over from other donors' samples.

V and J are TRBV24-1 and TRBJ1-1, with D possibly TRBD1 on 6 matching bases. The CDR3 has 13 amino acids. CDR1 is KGHDR, CDR2 SFDVKD, per germline. Deletions cut 6 bases from V and 10 bases from J, with 17 bases between. This CDR3 reads CATSPPRGGPAFF. The CDR3 DNA reads as TGTGCCACCAGTCCACCCCGGGGGGGCCCAGCTTTCTTT.

V gene TRBV4-2 combines with J gene TRBJ2-7; D is possibly TRBD1 or TRBD2 (6 bases each). V lost 0 bases and J 7 bases, leaving 16 bases between the germline ends. This CDR3 region has 15 residues. Germline CDR1 reads LGHNA; CDR2 reads YNFKEQ. The CDR3 DNA reads TGTGCCAGCAGCCAAGACCGGGACGGGGGCTATGAGCAGTACTTC. This encodes CASSQDRDGGYEQYF.

The chain employs TRBV28 and TRBJ1-2; no clear D gene. CDR1 MDHEN and CDR2 SYDVKM come from the germline V gene. The CDR3 has 11 residues. With 6 bases removed from V and 4 bases from J, the gap between germline ends came to 6 bases. The CDR3, as DNA: TGTGCCAGCAGAAGTGTCTATGGCTACACCTTC. This codes for CASRSVYGYTF.

The chain recombines TRBV10-3 with TRBJ2-7; 10 bases match TRBD1. Per germline, CDR1 ENHRY and CDR2 SYGVKD. After removal of 1 base from V and 2 bases from J, the junction contained 17 bases not matched to a gene. This CDR3 comprises 20 residues. The CDR3 DNA sequence: TGTGCCATCAGTGAGTTTTTGGGGGGACAGGGGCCGTATACAACCTACGAGCAGTACTTC. It codes for CAISEFLGGQGPYTTYEQYF.

This clonotype was observed a handful of times. V usage is TRBV28 and J usage is TRBJ2-7; 7 bases line up with TRBD2. V shed 7 bases and J 1 base; nucleotides not matched to a gene: 10. The CDR3 extends over 15 amino acids. Germline V lookup: CDR1 MDHEN, CDR2 SYDVKM. The CDR3: CASINMGGPSYEQYF. The CDR3 nucleotides are TGTGCCAGCATTAATATGGGAGGGCCTTCCTACGAGCAGTACTTC.

This clonotype was seen a handful of times. The genes are TRBV12-3 or TRBV12-4 and TRBJ1-2; TRBD1 is a possible D gene (6 bases). This CDR3 is 12 amino acids long. V gave up 7 bases and J gave up 6 bases, with 12 bases separating them. The chain's CDR3 is CASTVDRDGYTF. Here the CDR3 DNA reads TGTGCCAGCACCGTGGACAGAGATGGCTACACCTTC.

The V call is TRBV4-3, the J call TRBJ1-1; D not resolved. From germline, CDR1 is LGHNA and CDR2 YSLEER. The CDR3 runs 13 residues. V dropped 0 bases and J dropped 1 base, with 3 bases sitting between them. CDR3 DNA sequence: TGCGCCAGCAGCCAAGATCGGAACACTGAAGCTTTCTTT. The encoded protein is CASSQDRNTEAFF.

The chain is built from TRBV6-2 or TRBV6-3 and TRBJ2-1; D gene ambiguous. The CDR3 runs to 15 residues. V dropped 0 bases and J dropped 5 bases, with 11 bases sitting between them. CDR1 MNHEY and CDR2 SVGEGT come from the germline V gene. CDR3 bases: TGTGCCAGCAGTTACTCCCGAGGTATCCACAATGAGCAGTTCTTC. The encoded protein is CASSYSRGIHNEQFF.

This chain joins TRBV6-2 or TRBV6-3 and TRBJ1-5; unclear D gene. CDR1 MNHEY and CDR2 SVGEGT come from the germline V gene. Trimming took off 4 bases at V and 2 bases at J, with 12 bases between the two ends. This CDR3 has 15 amino acids. The CDR3 here is CASSSPFGGNQPQHF. DNA of the CDR3: TGTGCCAGCAGTTCTCCCTTCGGGGGCAATCAGCCCCAGCATTTT.

The table lists this clonotype with a few counts. The genes are TRBV2 and TRBJ2-1; 7 bases are a match to TRBD1. Germline assignment: CDR1 SNHLY and CDR2 FYNNEI. The CDR3 consists of 12 residues. V lost 8 bases to trimming and J lost 9 bases; unmatched junction nucleotides: 7. Written as DNA, the CDR3 is TGTGCCAGCGACAGGGTCGGTAGTGAGCAGTTCTTC. It is translated as CASDRVGSEQFF.

This chain uses TRBV7-9 with TRBJ1-1; maybe TRBD1 (5 bases). Germline CDR1 and CDR2: SEHNR and FQNEAQ (reference sequence). The CDR3 spans 11 residues. V lost 5 bases and J lost 9, with 10 bases in between. CDR3 protein: CASSTQGQAFF. CDR3 DNA sequence: TGTGCCAGCAGCACTCAGGGTCAAGCTTTCTTT.

This chain joins TRBV6-5 and TRBJ2-1, with D unresolved. Germline V gives CDR1 MNHEY, CDR2 SVGAGI. V lost 5 bases, J lost 9 bases, and 11 bases lay in between. This CDR3 has 12 residues. CDR3: CASSPRMGEQFF. CDR3 nucleotide sequence: TGTGCCAGCAGTCCCCGGATGGGTGAGCAGTTCTTC.

This clonotype appeared a few times. The CDR3 region is CASSPTGREKLFF. The CDR3 coding sequence is TGCGCCAGCAGCCCGACAGGGCGGGAAAAACTGTTTTTT. This chain uses TRBV4-3 with TRBJ1-4, with 7 bases lining up with TRBD1. The trim removed 4 bases at V and 8 bases at J, leaving 4 bases unmatched. CDR1 is LGHNA and CDR2 is YSLEER in the germline V gene. The CDR3 is 13 residues long.

The table lists this clonotype with a few counts. The V gene is TRBV20-1, the J gene TRBJ2-3; D is possibly TRBD2 (6 bases). This CDR3 spans 14 amino acids. Trimming shortened V by 3 bases and J by 4 bases, and 14 bases separated the two germline ends. Germline CDR1 reads DFQATT; CDR2 reads SNEGSKA (reference sequence). CDR3: CSASPRGWADTQYF. The CDR3 coding sequence is TGCAGTGCTAGCCCCCGGGGGTGGGCAGATACGCAGTATTTT.

The chain links TRBV5-1 to TRBJ2-7, with 8 bases identical to TRBD2. In germline, CDR1 is SGHRS, CDR2 YFSETQ. The CDR3 is 14 residues long. V gave up 0 bases and J gave up 6 bases; unmatched junction bases: 5. The CDR3 bases are TGCGCCAGCAGCTTGGGGACTAGCCGAGCCGAGCAGTACTTC. Protein sequence: CASSLGTSRAEQYF.

The gene calls are TRBV7-6 and TRBJ1-1; 7 nucleotides agree with TRBD1. Germline-derived CDR1 and CDR2 are SGHVS and FNYEAQ. This CDR3 spans 13 amino acids. The V segment lost 4 bases and the J segment 5 bases; nucleotides outside the gene matches: 4. The CDR3 spells CASSYRGRTEAFF. CDR3 DNA: TGTGCCAGCAGCTACAGGGGTAGGACTGAAGCTTTCTTT.

The V call is TRBV7-9, the J call TRBJ2-5; no clear D gene. Germline assignment: CDR1 SEHNR and CDR2 FQNEAQ (reference sequence). CDR3 length: 12 amino acids. The germline V and J ends were trimmed by 5 bases and 3 bases, with 7 bases remaining between them. The CDR3, as DNA: TGTGCCAGCAGCGGTGGTAAAGAGACCCAGTACTTC. Residues: CASSGGKETQYF.

Worth noting for this clonotype: Because it lacks the conserved phenylalanine or tryptophan at the end, this CDR3 is likely a read error. The CDR3 bases are TGCAGCTCAGACGAGGGAGGGGAGACCCAGTACATC. Translating gives CSSDEGGETQYI. The V gene is TRBV29-1, the J gene TRBJ2-5; TRBD2 matches 7 bases. The CDR3 sequence is 12 residues long. The junction had 8 bases not matched to a gene; V was cut back by 8 bases and J by 5 bases. Germline CDR1 is SQVTM and CDR2 is ANQGSEA.

This clonotype was observed a few times. The chain has TRBV4-1 and TRBJ1-1, with D perhaps TRBD1 (5 bases). Germline V gene sequence: CDR1 MGHRA, CDR2 YSYEKL. Trimming cost V 6 bases and J 2 bases, with 13 bases left between them. The CDR3 is 14 amino acids. The CDR3 here is CASSSGFRNTEAFF. The DNA for the CDR3 is TGCGCCAGCAGTTCAGGGTTCAGAAACACTGAAGCTTTCTTT.

The chain recombines TRBV20-1 with TRBJ2-7; possibly TRBD1 for D (6 bases). The V gene lost 1 base and the J gene lost 5 bases, with 12 bases spanning the gap. The germline CDR1 and CDR2 sequences are DFQATT and SNEGSKA (reference sequence). This CDR3 contains 13 residues. Written as DNA, the CDR3 is TGCAGTGCTAGAGTCGTAACAGGGAACGAGCAGTACTTC. Residues: CSARVVTGNEQYF.

The chain links TRBV5-8 to TRBJ1-6, with unresolved D. The CDR3 spans 15 residues. Trimming removed 0 bases at V and 7 bases at J, with 11 bases between. Germline loops: CDR1 SGHTS, CDR2 YDEGEE. CDR3 nucleotides: TGTGCCAGCAGCTTGGGCCCCCCGAGGAATTCACCCCTCCACTTT. This translates into CASSLGPPRNSPLHF.

This sequence joins TRBV25-1 and TRBJ1-2; D unclear. Germline-derived CDR1 and CDR2 are MGHDK and SYGVNS. Trimming stripped 3 bases from V and 2 bases from J, with 13 bases between. The CDR3 contains 15 residues. In DNA, the CDR3 is TGTGCCAGCAGTGATGGCAGGACGAGAAACTATGGCTACACCTTC. Its protein product is CASSDGRTRNYGYTF.

This clonotype has just one count. The CDR3 bases are TGTGCCAGCAGCCAAATGGGGGGCCGCGAGCAGTACTTC. As protein: CASSQMGGREQYF. The V call is TRBV3-1, the J call TRBJ2-7, with D tentatively TRBD1 or TRBD2 (6 bases each). The germline V gene encodes CDR1 LGHDT and CDR2 YNNKEL (reference sequence). The CDR3 covers 13 residues. Trimming removed 2 bases from V and 6 bases from J, with 11 bases in between.

Ten or more counts support this clonotype. CDR3 residues: CASSAAHGSYNEQFF. CDR3 in DNA: TGTGCCAGCAGTGCGGCCCACGGCTCCTACAATGAGCAGTTCTTC. J is TRBJ2-1 and V is TRBV6-4; D is unclear. Deletions cut 4 bases from V and 0 bases from J, with 10 bases between. The CDR3 loop spans 15 amino acids. The germline gives CDR1 MRHNA, CDR2 SNTAGT.

Only one count was recorded for this clonotype. V is TRBV11-2 and J is TRBJ2-2; D is unresolved. CDR1 is SGHAT and CDR2 is FQNNGV in the germline V gene. The germline V and J ends were trimmed by 1 base and 7 bases, with 4 bases remaining between them. The CDR3 extends over 12 amino acids. DNA of the CDR3: TGTGCCAGCAGCTTAGCTATCGGGGAGCTGTTTTTT. It yields the protein CASSLAIGELFF.

V usage is TRBV7-6 and J usage is TRBJ2-1; possibly TRBD2 for D (6 bases). The CDR3 length is 18 residues. The germline V gene encodes CDR1 SGHVS and CDR2 FNYEAQ. The germline V and J ends were trimmed by 2 bases and 4 bases, with 21 bases remaining between them. DNA for the CDR3: TGTGCCAGCAGCTTATCGGGAGACGGCGGGGTGATTTACAATGAGCAGTTCTTC. As protein: CASSLSGDGGVIYNEQFF. Full variable domain (outside the CDR3, taken from reference TRBV7-6 and TRBJ2-1): GAGVSQSPRYKVTKRGQDVALRCDPISGHVSLYWYRQALGQGPEFLTYFNYEAQQDKSGLPNDRFSAERPEGSISTLTIQRTEQRDSAMYRCASSLSGDGGVIYNEQFFGPGTRLTVL.

This clonotype occurred a few times. The gene calls are TRBV12-3 or TRBV12-4 and TRBJ2-3, with D possibly matching TRBD2 (5 bases). Trimming removed 6 bases at V and 0 bases at J, with 13 bases between. The CDR3 loop spans 15 amino acids. In DNA, the CDR3 is TGTGCCAGCAGCGGGGAATTGGCCAGCACAGATACGCAGTATTTT. Translating gives CASSGELASTDTQYF.

This clonotype was detected a few times. V and J are TRBV15 and TRBJ2-1; D is ambiguous. Germline V gene sequence: CDR1 LNHNV, CDR2 YYDKDF (reference sequence). The CDR3 consists of 15 residues. Deletions cut 0 bases from V and 4 bases from J, with 10 bases between. In nucleotides, the CDR3 is TGTGCCACCAGCAGAGATCTTACCCGTTACAATGAGCAGTTCTTC. This translates into CATSRDLTRYNEQFF.

The chain links TRBV7-9 to TRBJ2-5; D gene ambiguous. CDR1 and CDR2 from the germline V gene are SEHNR and FQNEAQ (reference sequence). The CDR3 spans 15 residues. With 2 bases removed from V and 1 base from J, the gap between germline ends came to 11 bases. DNA of the CDR3: TGTGCCAGCAGCTTATACCGAATATCCCAAGAGACCCAGTACTTC. Protein: CASSLYRISQETQYF.

This clonotype has only a few counts. The chain links TRBV6-6 to TRBJ2-7; 11 bases line up with TRBD2. The germline V gene encodes CDR1 MNHNY and CDR2 SVGAGI (reference sequence). The J segment lost 0 bases and the V segment lost 0 bases, leaving 1 base of the junction unmatched. The CDR3 contains 16 residues. CDR3 in DNA: TGTGCCAGCAGTTACTCGCTAGCGGGAGGCTCCTACGAGCAGTACTTC. This sequence encodes CASSYSLAGGSYEQYF.